This T cell receptor (beta chain) originates from a study of blood T cell repertoires in COVID-19. The CDR3 loop spans 14 amino acids. The germline CDR1 and CDR2 sequences are SGHVS and FQNEAQ. V lost 3 bases and J lost 0, with 6 bases in between. The recovered donors of Cohort 3 showed two negative PCRs, clearance, or symptom resolution. This table comes from immunoSEQ multiplex PCR, and its TCRdb copy is limited to in-frame clones, with some not included. Altogether around 250,000 clones are present, around 84% being singletons, with the ten largest covering 15%. This rearrangement joins TRBV7-8 to TRBJ1-5, with D possibly being TRBD1 (5 bases). The TCR comes from a man aged 18 to 29 who had recovered from COVID-19. Sequencing was carried out using PBMCs or T cells enriched from blood (not recorded which). The CDR3 nucleotides read TGTGCCAGCAGCTTCGACAGTAGCAATCAGCCCCAGCATTTT. This encodes CASSFDSSNQPQHF.